This paragraph reports one TCR beta chain. Antigen: not known. This CDR3 has 15 amino acids. Germline V gives CDR1 DFQATT, CDR2 SNEGSKA (reference sequence). This sample stems from a study of monozygotic twins with inflammatory bowel disease. TCRalpha and TCRbeta cDNA went through two nested PCRs of approximately 17 and 9 cycles. Reprocessing the 5' RACE reads, TCRdb reports a single entry for every CDR3 protein and omits DNA. There are under 200,000 distinct CDR3 sequences in the sample, with 2.8% held by the top ten. Overall study findings and caveats: Healthy co-twins had higher TCRbeta inverse Simpson diversity than their IBD twins. Variability in patient repertoires may have come partly from differing immunosuppressive treatments. Discrimination among different T cell subtypes was not achievable.

The TCR originated in a human donor with ulcerative colitis or Crohn's disease, or a healthy co-twin of an affected twin (not recorded which). Sequenced material: blood. The genes are TRBV20-1 and TRBJ2-5; TCRdb selects TRBD2, and the lack of DNA leaves this call unchecked. The CDR3 here is CSAGSGGLKQETQYF.